The source of this T cell receptor (beta chain) is a study of metastatic and nonmetastatic thyroid tumors. Study in general: Thyroid patients, malignant and benign, had repertoires compared across blood and tumor or nodule tissue.

Deletions cut 2 bases from V and 1 base from J, with 7 bases between. This CDR3 comprises 13 residues. Germline CDR1 reads SQVTM; CDR2 reads ANQGSEA. The study's findings and limits: Significantly greater TCR beta diversity was reportedly found in malignant thyroid tumors than in benign nodules (in blood and tumor).

Points on this clone: Its target is unknown.

Prior to thyroid surgery, none of the patients had received any treatment. In the original analysis: It was from CDR3 differences across clinicopathological groups that a distant-metastasis classifier for papillary thyroid cancer was built. TCRdb re-clonotyped the PCR reads through MiXCR. V and J calls and clone size were set by TCRdb, not the authors. The data contain about 15,000 clones, about 27% of them singletons. The receptor was derived from a female donor with papillary thyroid cancer or a benign thyroid nodule (not recorded which). Some clones in this sample may be carry-over from other donors' samples. V is TRBV29-1 and J is TRBJ2-3, with D uncertain. Sequencing used tumor tissue. Here the CDR3 DNA reads TGCAGCGTTGAACCCTCTCGCACAGATACGCAGTATTTT. This sequence encodes CSVEPSRTDTQYF.